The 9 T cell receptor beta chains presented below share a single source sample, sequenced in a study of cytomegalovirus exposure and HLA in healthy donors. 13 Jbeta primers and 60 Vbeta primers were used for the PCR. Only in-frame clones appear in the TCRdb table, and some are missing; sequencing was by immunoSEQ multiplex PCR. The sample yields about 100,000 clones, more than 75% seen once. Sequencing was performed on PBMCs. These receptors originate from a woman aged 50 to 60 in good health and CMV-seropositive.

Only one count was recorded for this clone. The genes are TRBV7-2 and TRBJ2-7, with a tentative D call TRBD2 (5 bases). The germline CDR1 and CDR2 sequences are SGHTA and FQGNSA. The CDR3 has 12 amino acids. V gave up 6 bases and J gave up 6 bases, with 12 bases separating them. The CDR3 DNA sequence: TGTGCCAGCAGAACCCCGGGAATCGAGCAGTACTTC. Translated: CASRTPGIEQYF.

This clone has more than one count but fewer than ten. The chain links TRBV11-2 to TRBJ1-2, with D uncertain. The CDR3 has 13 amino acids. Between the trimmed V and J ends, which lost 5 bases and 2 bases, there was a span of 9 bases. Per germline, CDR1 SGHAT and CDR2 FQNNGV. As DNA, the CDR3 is TGTGCCAGCAGCGTCACAGTGAACTATGGCTACACCTTC. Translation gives CASSVTVNYGYTF.

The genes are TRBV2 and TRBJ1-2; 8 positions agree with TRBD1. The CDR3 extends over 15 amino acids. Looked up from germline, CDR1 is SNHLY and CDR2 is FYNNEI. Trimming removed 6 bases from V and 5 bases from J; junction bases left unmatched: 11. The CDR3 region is CASREGRTGMYGYTF. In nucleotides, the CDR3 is TGTGCCAGCAGGGAGGGCCGGACAGGGATGTATGGCTACACCTTC. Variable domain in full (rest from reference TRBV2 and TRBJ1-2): EPEVTQTPSHQVTQMGQEVILRCVPISNHLYFYWYRQILGQKVEFLVSFYNNEISEKSEIFDDQFSVERPDGSNFTLKIRSTKLEDSAMYFCASREGRTGMYGYTFGSGTRLTVV.

The CDR3 sequence is CASSLRQGSSYEQYF. In DNA, the CDR3 is TGTGCCAGCAGCCTCCGACAGGGAAGCTCCTACGAGCAGTACTTC. This rearrangement joins TRBV11-3 to TRBJ2-7; 7 nucleotides agree with TRBD1. The germline V gene has CDR1 SGHNT and CDR2 YENEEA. J gave up 0 bases and V 5 bases, and 7 bases lay outside the gene matches. The CDR3 is 15 residues long.

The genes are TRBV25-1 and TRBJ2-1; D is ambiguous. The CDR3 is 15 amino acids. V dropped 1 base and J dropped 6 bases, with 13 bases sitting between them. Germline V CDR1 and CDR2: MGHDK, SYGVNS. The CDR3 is CASSELGSRVNEQFF. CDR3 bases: TGTGCCAGCAGTGAATTAGGCTCTCGGGTCAATGAGCAGTTCTTC.

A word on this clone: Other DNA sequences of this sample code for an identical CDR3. As DNA, the CDR3 is TGTGCCTGGAGTCGCTCCGGACAGGGGAATTCACCCCTCCACTTT. This codes for CAWSRSGQGNSPLHF. The chain has TRBV30 and TRBJ1-6; TRBD1 agrees at 9 bases. CDR3 length equals 15 residues. The V and J ends lost 2 bases and 7 bases, in that order; junction bases with no gene match: 6. The germline V gene encodes CDR1 GTSNPN and CDR2 SVGIG (reference sequence).

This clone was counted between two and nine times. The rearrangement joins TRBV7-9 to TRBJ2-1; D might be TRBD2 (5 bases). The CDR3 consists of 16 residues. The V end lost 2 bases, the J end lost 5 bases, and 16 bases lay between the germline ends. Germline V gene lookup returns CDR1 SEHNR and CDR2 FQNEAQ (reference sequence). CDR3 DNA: TGTGCCAGCAGCTTAATCGGGGTCAGCGATAACAATGAGCAGTTCTTC. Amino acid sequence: CASSLIGVSDNNEQFF. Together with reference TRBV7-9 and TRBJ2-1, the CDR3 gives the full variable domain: DTGVSQNPRHKITKRGQNVTFRCDPISEHNRLYWYRQTLGQGPEFLTYFQNEAQLEKSRLLSDRFSAERPKGSFSTLEIQRTEQGDSAMYLCASSLIGVSDNNEQFFGPGTRLTVL.

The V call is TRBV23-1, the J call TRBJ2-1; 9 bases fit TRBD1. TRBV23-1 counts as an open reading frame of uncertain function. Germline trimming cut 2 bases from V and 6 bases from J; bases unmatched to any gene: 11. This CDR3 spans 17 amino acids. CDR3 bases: TGCGCCAGCAGTCAAAGGTTCAAGGACAGGGGCCCCAATGAGCAGTTCTTC. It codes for CASSQRFKDRGPNEQFF.

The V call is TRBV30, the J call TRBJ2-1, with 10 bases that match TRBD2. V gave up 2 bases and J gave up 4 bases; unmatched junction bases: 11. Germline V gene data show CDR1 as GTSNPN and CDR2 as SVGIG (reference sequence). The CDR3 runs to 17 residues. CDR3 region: CAWSRPLAGAKYNEQFF. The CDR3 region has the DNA TGTGCCTGGAGTCGTCCTCTAGCGGGGGCTAAGTACAATGAGCAGTTCTTC.